This T cell receptor (beta chain) originates from a study of control samples from healthy donors and cancer patients (dated by TCRdb to 2018 to 2021). The library was produced with the immunoSEQ multiplex PCR assay. Not all clones reach the TCRdb copy of this immuneACCESS table, which keeps in-frame sequences only. Checked studies attribute under half of the gap to unresolved V genes and leave the rest unexplained. This sample is represented by over 80,000 clones; 90% to 95% of them were singletons. 15% to 19% of the sample is held by the ten biggest clonotypes. Regarding this clone: Its binding antigen is unknown. Qualities for individual bases were not recorded, and no much larger clone is one base off.

The clonotype comes from a man under 40 in good health. Sequenced input: blood.

For the CDR3, the sequence is CASSSPAGGLQETQYF. The sequenced DNA: TGTGCCAGCAGCTCACCTGCGGGGGGGCTCCAAGAGACCCAGTACTTC. Rearrangement joined TRBV5-4 to TRBJ2-5; the junction holds 9 bases that match TRBD2. Compared with germline, V lacks 3 bases and J lacks 1 base; bases without a gene match: 7. The germline V gene (reference sequence) yields SGHNT for CDR1 and YYREEE for CDR2. There are 16 amino acids in the CDR3, from cysteine to phenylalanine inclusive. The only DNA kept is the CDR3, 48 bases in frame from the first base.